These 25 T cell receptor beta chains were sequenced from one sample in a study of CD8+ T cells in alopecia areata. A sort of pooled cutaneous lymph node cells used CD4, CD8alpha, NKG2D, NKG2ACE and other stains. The authors extracted RNA and reverse transcribed it into cDNA as the sequencing template. Sequenced by immunoSEQ multiplex PCR; TCRdb stores in-frame clones only, minus some. This table holds about 270,000 clones with no singletons; the top ten claim more than 1%. The source material was CD4+ T cells sorted from a lymph node. The receptors were gathered from a C3H/HeJ mouse with alopecia areata. The strain's MHC: H2-k.

On this clone: Germline and genes: mouse. Coverage ceases 4 residues before the CDR3 finishes, and the germline J gene fills in the end. Other DNA sequences in the same sample also yield this CDR3. The V and J genes are TRBV13-3 and TRBJ2-2; 7 bases align to TRBD1. V lost 0 bases to trimming and J lost 1 base; unmatched junction nucleotides: 0. This CDR3 has 15 amino acids. CDR1 and CDR2 from the germline V gene are NNHDY and SYVADS. The sequenced part of the CDR3 DNA is TGTGCCAGCAGTGATGGGACAGGAAACACCGGG. It codes for CASSDGTGNTG. The full CDR3 protein is CASSDGTGNTGQLYF.

This clone appeared a few times. A much larger clone sits a single nucleotide away, making a read error possible. Mouse gene names apply. The read falls 3 residues short of the CDR3 end, and the missing part is taken from the germline J gene. Other DNA variants within this sample encode the same CDR3. V is TRBV13-3 and J is TRBJ1-6, with TRBD1 matching over 8 bases. TRBJ1-6 is an open reading frame, and its role is uncertain. Germline V gives CDR1 NNHDY, CDR2 SYVADS. There are 14 residues in the CDR3. J was trimmed by 8 bases and V by 2 bases; bases with no gene match: 3. The CDR3 DNA, read in part, is TGTGCCAGCAGTGACAGGGGGCGGGATTCGCCC. Translating gives CASSDRGRDSP. In full, the CDR3 reads CASSDRGRDSPLYF.

This clone was detected a few times. Here the gene names and germline are mouse. The read ends 4 residues before the CDR3 terminus; that terminus is restored from the germline J gene. The chain has TRBV2 and TRBJ2-2; 10 nucleotides match TRBD1. CDR1 is LGHNA, CDR2 YSYQKL, per germline. Germline trimming cut 3 bases from V and 6 bases from J; bases unmatched to any gene: 4. The CDR3 is made up of 15 amino acids. The sequenced CDR3 bases are TGTGCCAGCAGCCAGGCCGGGACAGGGGCCGGG. This sequence encodes CASSQAGTGAG. The whole CDR3 protein reads CASSQAGTGAGQLYF.

Points on this clone: The genes and germline here are from mouse. The DNA ends 4 residues before the CDR3 does, and the rest of the CDR3 is filled in from the germline J gene. At the DNA level, this CDR3 is encoded by other sequences in the same sample as well. The chain is built from TRBV31 and TRBJ1-2; 8 bases map to TRBD1. Germline V gene data show CDR1 as GKSSPN and CDR2 as SITVG. V shed 3 bases and J 2 bases; nucleotides not matched to a gene: 2. CDR3 length equals 13 residues. The CDR3 loop reads CAWRDRGNSDYTF. Partial CDR3 DNA: TGTGCCTGGAGAGACAGGGGTAACTCC.

Comments on this clone: Mouse names are used for the genes. The read terminates 4 residues before the CDR3 end, so the remaining end is supplied by the germline J gene. The V gene is TRBV19, the J gene TRBJ2-4, with D maybe TRBD2 (5 bases). The CDR3 runs to 14 residues. With 5 bases removed from V and 0 bases from J, the gap between germline ends came to 10 bases. CDR1 and CDR2 from the germline V gene are FNHDT and SITEND (reference sequence). CDR3 residues: CASRLLASQNTLYF. The sequenced part of the CDR3 DNA is TGTGCCAGCAGACTACTGGCTAGTCAAAAC.

Comment on this clone: Gene names and germline match the mouse. The CDR3 extends 4 residues past the end of the read, so its final part is completed from the germline J gene. The sample has other DNA sequences that encode this CDR3 too. The rearrangement links TRBV17 to TRBJ2-5, with 8 bases identical to TRBD1. Germline values: CDR1 MNHDT, CDR2 YYDKIL. The junction had 3 bases not matched to a gene; V was cut back by 1 base and J by 3 bases. CDR3 size: 15 residues. The CDR3 bases that were read are TGTGCTAGCAGTAGAGGGACAGGGAGACAAGAC. Translated, it gives CASSRGTGRQD. The CDR3 as a whole reads CASSRGTGRQDTQYF.

The table lists this clone with a few counts. Gene names are the mouse ones. The read stops 3 residues short of the end of the CDR3; the missing end is completed from the germline J gene. The chain employs TRBV13-1 and TRBJ1-6, with 12 nucleotides matching TRBD1. TRBJ1-6 is given ORF status, its function remaining uncertain. The germline V gene encodes CDR1 NSHNY and CDR2 SYGAGN. The CDR3 loop spans 16 amino acids. Unmatched junction bases numbered 4, after V lost 3 bases and J lost 6 bases. The CDR3 reads CASSGGQGAFNSPLYF. Partial CDR3 DNA: TGTGCCAGCAGTGGGGGACAGGGGGCTTTTAATTCGCCC.

This clone came up a few times. The gene names given are mouse names. Coverage ceases 4 residues before the CDR3 finishes, and the germline J gene fills in the end. The chain uses TRBV19 and TRBJ2-4, with 7 bases lining up with TRBD1. The V gene end was trimmed by 4 bases and the J gene end by 0 bases; junction bases not matched to a gene: 5. Germline loops: CDR1 FNHDT, CDR2 SITEND (reference sequence). The CDR3 runs 15 residues. The sequenced CDR3 bases are TGTGCCAGCAGTCTCGACAGGGCTAGTCAAAAC. It yields the protein CASSLDRASQN. The whole CDR3 sequence is CASSLDRASQNTLYF. The variable domain in full, with the rest retrieved from reference TRBV19 and TRBJ2-4, is GGIITQTPKFLIGQEGQKLTLKCQQNFNHDTMYWYRQDSGKGLRLIYYSITENDLQKGDLSEGYDASREKKSSFSLTVTSAQKNEMAVFLCASSLDRASQNTLYFGAGTRLSVL.

This clone turned up a few times. Gene names and germline refer to mouse. From the germline J gene comes the end of the CDR3, since the read stops 4 residues before it. The same CDR3 can be traced to other DNA sequences in this sample. The V gene is TRBV13-1, the J gene TRBJ2-3; 9 positions agree with TRBD1. The CDR3 length is 15 residues. The V segment lost 3 bases and the J segment 0 bases; nucleotides outside the gene matches: 2. Germline CDR1 is NSHNY and CDR2 is SYGAGN. The chain's CDR3 is CASSGTGASAETLYF. CDR3 bases read: TGTGCCAGCAGTGGGACAGGGGCGAGTGCAGAA.

In regard to this clone: Gene names follow the mouse nomenclature. With the read ending 4 residues before the CDR3 end, the germline J gene is used to fill in that end. The rearrangement joins TRBV13-3 to TRBJ2-7, with 7 bases matching TRBD1. The CDR3 is 15 residues long. Trimming removed 0 bases from V and 2 bases from J; junction bases left unmatched: 5. The germline gives CDR1 NNHDY, CDR2 SYVADS. CDR3 DNA (partial): TGTGCCAGCAGTGATGCACCGGGACAGACCTAT. It encodes CASSDAPGQTY. The entire CDR3 protein reads CASSDAPGQTYEQYF.

Concerning this clone: Genes here carry mouse names. From the germline J gene comes the end of the CDR3, since the read stops 4 residues before it. Other DNA sequences in the sample encode the same CDR3. The chain recombines TRBV13-1 with TRBJ2-1, with D unresolved. CDR1 and CDR2 (germline): NSHNY, SYGAGN. The CDR3 runs 14 residues. V was shortened by 0 bases and J by 1 base, with 5 bases between the two germline ends. CDR3 region: CASSDVQNYAEQFF. The CDR3 bases that were read are TGTGCCAGCAGTGATGTACAAAACTATGCT.

Regarding this clone: Gene names and germline match the mouse. The CDR3 bases that were read are TGTGCCAGCAGCCAAGAGGGGGGACAGCCAAACTCC. Translated: CASSQEGGQPNS. The complete CDR3 reads CASSQEGGQPNSDYTF. The chain combines TRBV5 with TRBJ1-2; TRBD1 matches 7 bases. The read terminates 4 residues before the CDR3 end, so the remaining end is supplied by the germline J gene. Trimming cost V 0 bases and J 0 bases; bases outside gene matches: 4. The germline CDR1 and CDR2 sequences are LGHNA and YNLKQL (reference sequence). CDR3 length: 16 amino acids.

A note on this clone: Genes here carry mouse names. The read terminates 4 residues ahead of where the CDR3 ends, so the germline J gene completes it. The genes are TRBV19 and TRBJ1-1; D perhaps matches TRBD1 (5 bases). V was trimmed by 1 base and J by 3 bases, leaving 10 bases between them. Per germline, CDR1 FNHDT and CDR2 SITEND (reference sequence). This CDR3 has 14 residues. The chain's CDR3 is CASSIQGKDTEVFF. The CDR3 DNA, read in part, is TGTGCCAGCAGTATACAGGGAAAGGACACA.

The sample holds a few counts of this clone. Germline and genes: mouse. The read stops 4 residues short of the end of the CDR3; the missing end is completed from the germline J gene. Other DNA sequences in the same sample also yield this CDR3. The J gene is TRBJ2-1, the V gene TRBV5; 8 bases agree with TRBD2. The J segment lost 1 base and the V segment lost 4 bases, leaving 3 bases of the junction unmatched. This CDR3 is 15 amino acids long. CDR1 is LGHNA, CDR2 YNLKQL, per germline (reference sequence). This CDR3 is CASSPRTGNYAEQFF. CDR3 DNA (partial): TGTGCCAGCAGCCCCCGGACTGGGAACTATGCT.

Of note for this clone: Gene and germline names: mouse. The DNA ends 4 residues before the CDR3 does, and the rest of the CDR3 is filled in from the germline J gene. The V call is TRBV1, the J call TRBJ2-1, with TRBD2 as a possible D gene (6 bases). The V and J ends lost 0 bases and 3 bases respectively, with 12 bases between them. Germline V gives CDR1 NSQYPW, CDR2 LRSPGD (reference sequence). This CDR3 is 16 amino acids long. CDR3 DNA, as far as it was read: TGCACCTGCAGTGCAGATAGGTGGGGGTCCTATGCT. Its protein product is CTCSADRWGSYA. The whole CDR3 sequence is CTCSADRWGSYAEQFF. The complete variable domain, with remaining parts taken from reference TRBV1 and TRBJ2-1, reads VTLLEQNPRWRLVPRGQAVNLRCILKNSQYPWMSWYQQDLQKQLQWLFTLRSPGDKEVKSLPGADYLATRVTDTELRLQVANMSQGRTLYCTCSADRWGSYAEQFFGPGTRLTVL.

This clone was seen a few times. The genes are named according to mouse. The CDR3 extends 4 residues past the end of the read, so its final part is completed from the germline J gene. The chain has TRBV31 and TRBJ1-2; D is possibly TRBD1 (5 bases). The germline V gene has CDR1 GKSSPN and CDR2 SITVG. CDR3 length equals 12 residues. The ends were cut back, 5 bases at V and 0 bases at J, with 7 bases in the middle. CDR3 sequence: CAWRGANSDYTF. The covered CDR3 bases are TGTGCCTGGCGGGGGGCAAACTCC. Full variable domain (rest looked up from reference TRBV31 and TRBJ1-2): AQTIHQWPVAEIKAVGSPLSLGCTIKGKSSPNLYWYWQATGGTLQQLFYSITVGQVESVVQLNLSASRPKDDQFILSTEKLLLSHSGFYLCAWRGANSDYTFGSGTRLLVI.

A few counts support this clone. The gene symbols are mouse symbols. The read is 4 residues too short to cover the CDR3 end, so that end is filled in from the germline J gene. This chain joins TRBV1 and TRBJ2-1; 7 bases line up with TRBD1. This CDR3 is 16 amino acids long. The junction had 8 bases not matched to a gene; V was cut back by 2 bases and J by 4 bases. From germline, CDR1 is NSQYPW and CDR2 LRSPGD (reference sequence). The CDR3 here is CTCSAQRQGGYAEQFF. The part of the CDR3 DNA that was read is TGCACCTGCAGTGCACAGAGACAGGGAGGGTATGCT.

Concerning this clone itself: The gene names here belong to mouse. With the read ending 4 residues before the CDR3 end, the germline J gene is used to fill in that end. This chain connects TRBV1 to TRBJ1-1; 9 bases match TRBD1. The CDR3 sequence is 13 residues long. The germline CDR1 and CDR2 sequences are NSQYPW and LRSPGD (reference sequence). The part of the CDR3 DNA that was read is TGCACCTGCAGTGCAGGACAGGGGGTA. This encodes CTCSAGQGV. The complete CDR3 sequence is CTCSAGQGVEVFF.

Concerning this clone: It may be a read error: a sequence one base away is much more abundant. Genes and germline come from the mouse. Read sequence stops 4 residues before the CDR3 end, and the germline J gene provides the missing end. This same CDR3 is encoded by further DNA sequences in the sample. V and J are TRBV13-3 and TRBJ1-1; the D gene is possibly TRBD1 (6 bases). Germline values: CDR1 NNHDY, CDR2 SYVADS. Trimming shortened V by 2 bases and J by 1 base, and 6 bases separated the two germline ends. CDR3 length: 13 amino acids. CDR3 loop: CASSETGNTEVFF. The sequenced part of the CDR3 DNA is TGTGCCAGCAGTGAGACAGGGAACACA.

This clone was detected only a few times. Mouse gene names apply. Coverage ceases 4 residues before the CDR3 finishes, and the germline J gene fills in the end. Other nucleotide sequences from this sample produce the same CDR3. The chain uses TRBV1 and TRBJ2-2; TRBD1 matches at 9 bases. With V trimmed by 3 bases and J by 0 bases, 2 bases remained unmatched. Per the germline V gene, CDR1 is NSQYPW and CDR2 is LRSPGD (reference sequence). The CDR3 length is 16 residues. The CDR3 DNA, read in part, is TGCACCTGCAGTGCGGGGACAGGGCCAAACACCGGG. Translated: CTCSAGTGPNTG. The whole CDR3 protein is CTCSAGTGPNTGQLYF.

This clone was counted a few times. Mouse gene names and germline throughout. The read ends 4 residues before the CDR3 terminus; that terminus is restored from the germline J gene. The sample contains more than one DNA sequence encoding this CDR3. V and J are TRBV13-3 and TRBJ2-1, with 9 bases matching TRBD2. The CDR3 has 14 residues. Germline CDR1 reads NNHDY; CDR2 reads SYVADS. Unmatched junction bases numbered 2, after V lost 5 bases and J lost 2 bases. This CDR3 is CASRRLGDYAEQFF. The CDR3 bases that were read are TGTGCCAGCAGGAGACTGGGGGACTATGCT.

This clone was picked up a small number of times. Mouse gene names apply. The CDR3 end falls 4 residues outside the read, so it is completed with the germline J gene. The V and J genes are TRBV13-3 and TRBJ2-2; 8 bases map to TRBD1. The J segment lost 3 bases and the V segment lost 5 bases, leaving 3 bases of the junction unmatched. The CDR3 has 14 amino acids. The germline gives CDR1 NNHDY, CDR2 SYVADS. CDR3 residues: CASRQGAYTGQLYF. CDR3 bases read: TGTGCCAGCAGGCAGGGGGCTTACACCGGG.

The table lists this clone with a few counts. Gene names and germline match the mouse. The read halts 4 residues ahead of the CDR3 end, with the missing end drawn from the germline J gene. The same CDR3 also results from other DNA sequences found in this sample. The chain joins TRBV12-1 to TRBJ2-3, with TRBD2 identical over 12 bases. The CDR3 consists of 15 residues. V dropped 2 bases and J dropped 3; count of bases not matched to a gene: 2. Germline V gene data show CDR1 as SGHSN and CDR2 as HYEKVE. The CDR3 region is CASSPTGGAAETLYF. The DNA read from the CDR3 is TGTGCCAGCTCTCCGACTGGGGGGGCCGCAGAA.

In its sample, this clone was seen a few times. With only one base between it and a far larger clone, this is likely a read error. Gene labels here are mouse ones. The CDR3 end lies 4 residues beyond the end of the read and is filled in from the germline J gene. J is TRBJ1-1 and V is TRBV13-1, with D hard to call. V lost 1 base, J lost 1 base, and 5 bases lay in between. In germline, CDR1 is NSHNY, CDR2 SYGAGN. The CDR3 consists of 13 residues. CDR3 DNA, as far as it was read: TGTGCCAGCAGTGATTACAGAAACACA. This translates into CASSDYRNT. The CDR3, in full, reads CASSDYRNTEVFF.

As regards this clone: Gene names follow the mouse nomenclature. The CDR3 is cut off 4 residues early in the read; its end comes from the germline J gene. V gene TRBV1 combines with J gene TRBJ2-5; perhaps TRBD2 as D (6 bases). CDR1 and CDR2 (germline): NSQYPW, LRSPGD (reference sequence). CDR3 length: 15 amino acids. V lost 4 bases and J 0 bases, leaving 11 bases between the germline ends. The part of the CDR3 DNA that was read is TGCACCTGCAGTGGGACTGTTCCTAACCAAGAC. Protein: CTCSGTVPNQD. The complete CDR3 reads CTCSGTVPNQDTQYF.